This T cell receptor (beta chain) was obtained from a study of CD8 T cells in ankylosing spondylitis. Study-level findings and limits: Researchers reportedly found disease-linked clones significantly enriched in matched ankylosing spondylitis synovial fluid.

TCRdb re-called the 5' RACE reads with MiXCR, one entry per CDR3 protein. The table includes about 160,000 distinct CDR3 sequences, about 17% detected once. At least ten counts were recorded for this clonotype. Its antigen is as yet unknown. V gave up 3 bases and J gave up 7 bases; unmatched junction bases: 8. Looked up from germline, CDR1 is SGHVS and CDR2 is FNYEAQ. CDR3 size: 16 residues. The rearrangement links TRBV7-6 to TRBJ2-1, with 11 bases lining up with TRBD2. The clonotype was recovered from a male donor with ankylosing spondylitis or in good health (not recorded which). The specimen sequenced was blood, either unsorted or a sorted T cell fraction (not recorded which). This chain's CDR3 is CASSFIAGGSGNEQFF. CDR3 nucleotide sequence: TGTGCCAGCAGCTTCATAGCGGGAGGGTCAGGGAATGAGCAGTTCTTC. Using reference TRBV7-6 and TRBJ2-1 for the parts outside the CDR3, the full variable domain is GAGVSQSPRYKVTKRGQDVALRCDPISGHVSLYWYRQALGQGPEFLTYFNYEAQQDKSGLPNDRFSAERPEGSISTLTIQRTEQRDSAMYRCASSFIAGGSGNEQFFGPGTRLTVL.